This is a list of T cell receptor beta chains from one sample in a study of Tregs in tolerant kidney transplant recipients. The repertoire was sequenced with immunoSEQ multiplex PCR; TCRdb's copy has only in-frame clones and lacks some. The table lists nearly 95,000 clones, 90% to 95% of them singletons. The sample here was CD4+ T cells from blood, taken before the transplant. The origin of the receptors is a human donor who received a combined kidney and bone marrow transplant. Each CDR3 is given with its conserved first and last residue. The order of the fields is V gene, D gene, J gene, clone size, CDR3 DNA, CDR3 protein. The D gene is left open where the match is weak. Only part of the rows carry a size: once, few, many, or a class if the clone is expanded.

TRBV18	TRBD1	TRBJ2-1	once	TGTGCCAGCTCATCAATCCAACAGGGGGTGGGCAATGAGCAGTTCTTC	CASSSIQQGVGNEQFF
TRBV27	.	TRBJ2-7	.	TGTGCCAGCAGCCGGGACACGACCTACGAGCAGTACTTC	CASSRDTTYEQYF
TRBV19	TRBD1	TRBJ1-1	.	TGTGCCAGTAGTCGACAGGGCCACACTGAAGCTTTCTTT	CASSRQGHTEAFF
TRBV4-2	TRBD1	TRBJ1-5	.	TGTGCCAGCAGCCAAATAGGGGGCTCTAGCAATCAGCCCCAGCATTTT	CASSQIGGSSNQPQHF
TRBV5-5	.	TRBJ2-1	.	TGTGCCAGCAGCCAAGAGGACTACGCCACTCGTGAGCAGTTCTTC	CASSQEDYATREQFF
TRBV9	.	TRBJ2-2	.	TGTGCCAGCAGCGTGTCCAGTGACACCGGGGAGCTGTTTTTT	CASSVSSDTGELFF
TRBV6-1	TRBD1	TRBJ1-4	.	TGTGCCAGCAGTGATCCGACAGGGGCGACGGGCCGGGAAAAACTGTTTTTT	CASSDPTGATGREKLFF
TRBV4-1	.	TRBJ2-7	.	TGCGCCAGCAGCCAAGCTAGAAAGAACAGGGCATCCTACGAGCAGTACTTC	CASSQARKNRASYEQYF
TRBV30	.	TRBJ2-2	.	TGTGCCTGGACCCCGGGCAAGAGGGCGGGCACCGGGGAGCTGTTTTTT	CAWTPGKRAGTGELFF
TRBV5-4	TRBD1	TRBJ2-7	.	TGTGCCAGCAGCCGCATTGACAGGGGAGGCGACGAGCAGTACTTC	CASSRIDRGGDEQYF
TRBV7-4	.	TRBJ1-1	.	TGTGCCAGCAGCTTAGATCTCGGGGAGGAGGACACTGAAGCTTTCTTT	CASSLDLGEEDTEAFF
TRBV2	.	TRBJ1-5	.	TGTGCCAGCGGACTAGGGTTTCAGCCCCAGCATTTT	CASGLGFQPQHF
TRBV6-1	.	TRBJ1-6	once	TGTGCCAGCGGCTACAGGACAACCTATAATTCACCCCTCCACTTT	CASGYRTTYNSPLHF
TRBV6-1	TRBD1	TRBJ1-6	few	TGTGCCACCAACTCCCGGGACAGGGATTCACCCCTCCACTTT	CATNSRDRDSPLHF
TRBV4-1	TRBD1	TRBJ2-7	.	TGCGCCAGCAGCCGACAGGGGCGCTCTGACTACGAGCAGTACTTC	CASSRQGRSDYEQYF
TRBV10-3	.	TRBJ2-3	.	TGTGCCATCAGTGCGGGACAATTCACAGATACGCAGTATTTT	CAISAGQFTDTQYF
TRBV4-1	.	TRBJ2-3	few	TGCGCCAGCAGCCAAGTTGGGGCCCTAGCGATAAGCACAGATACGCAGTATTTT	CASSQVGALAISTDTQYF
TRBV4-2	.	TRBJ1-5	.	TGTGCCAGCAGCCAAACCCGCGGGGCCGGCCAGCCCCAGCATTTT	CASSQTRGAGQPQHF
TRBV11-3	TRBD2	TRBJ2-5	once	TGTGCCAGCAGCTTAAGGTGGGCTAGCGGGAGAGGAGAGACCCAGTACTTC	CASSLRWASGRGETQYF
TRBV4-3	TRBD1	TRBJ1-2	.	TGCGCCAGCAGCCACCTCAACGGACAGGGAGTTTTTAGCTACACCTTC	CASSHLNGQGVFSYTF
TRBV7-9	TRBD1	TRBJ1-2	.	TGTGCCAGCAGCTCAACCCGGGACAGGGAGTATGGCTACACCTTC	CASSSTRDREYGYTF